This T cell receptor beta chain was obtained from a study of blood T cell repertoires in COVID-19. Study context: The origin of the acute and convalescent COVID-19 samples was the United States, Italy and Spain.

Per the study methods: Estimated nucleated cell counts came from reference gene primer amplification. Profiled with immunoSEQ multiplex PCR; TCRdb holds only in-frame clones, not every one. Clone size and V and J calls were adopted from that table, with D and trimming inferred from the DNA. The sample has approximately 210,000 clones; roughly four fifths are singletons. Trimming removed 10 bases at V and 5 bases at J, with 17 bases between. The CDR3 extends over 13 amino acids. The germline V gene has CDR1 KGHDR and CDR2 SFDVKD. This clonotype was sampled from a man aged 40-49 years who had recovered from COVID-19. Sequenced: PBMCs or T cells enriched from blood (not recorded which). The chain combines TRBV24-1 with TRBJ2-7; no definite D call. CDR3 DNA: TGTGCCACTGGCGAAGGAGATTGGCACGAGCAGTACTTC. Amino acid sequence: CATGEGDWHEQYF.